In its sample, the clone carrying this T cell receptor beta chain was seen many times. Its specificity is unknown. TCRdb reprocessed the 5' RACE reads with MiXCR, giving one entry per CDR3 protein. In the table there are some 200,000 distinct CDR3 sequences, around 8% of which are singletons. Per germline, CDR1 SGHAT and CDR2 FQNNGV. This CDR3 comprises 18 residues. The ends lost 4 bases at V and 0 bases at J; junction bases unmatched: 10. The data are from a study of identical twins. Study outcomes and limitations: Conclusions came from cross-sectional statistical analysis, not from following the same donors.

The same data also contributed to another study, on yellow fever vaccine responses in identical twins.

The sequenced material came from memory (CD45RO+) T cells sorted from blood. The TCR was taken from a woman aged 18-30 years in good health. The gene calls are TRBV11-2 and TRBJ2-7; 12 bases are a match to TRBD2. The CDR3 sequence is CASSSQGLAGLSSYEQYF. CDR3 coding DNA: TGTGCCAGCAGCTCTCAAGGACTAGCGGGGCTAAGCTCCTACGAGCAGTACTTC.